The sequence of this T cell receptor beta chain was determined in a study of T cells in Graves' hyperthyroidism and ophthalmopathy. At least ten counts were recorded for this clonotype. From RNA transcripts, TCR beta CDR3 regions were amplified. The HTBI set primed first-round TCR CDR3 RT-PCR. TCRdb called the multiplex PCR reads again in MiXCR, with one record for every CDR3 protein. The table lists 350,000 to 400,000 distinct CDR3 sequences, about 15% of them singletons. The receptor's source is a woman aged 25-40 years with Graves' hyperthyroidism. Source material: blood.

The CDR3 nucleotides read TGTGCCAGCAGTTGGGGACAGACCAGAGGTAGAGAGACCCAGTACTTC. This translates into CASSWGQTRGRETQYF. The chain recombines TRBV12-3 or TRBV12-4 with TRBJ2-5, with 7 nucleotides matching TRBD1. The CDR3 runs 16 residues. The ends lost 4 bases at V and 4 bases at J; junction bases unmatched: 12.